Reported below is one TCR beta chain. Its antigen is unknown. The entry originates in a study of shared clonotypes between healthy human individuals. Points from the study as a whole: Rarefaction exposed incomplete sorted-subset sequencing despite large depth.

Each subset's genomic DNA was split evenly across several immunoSEQ plates. For sorted subsets, 200 ng DNA per replicate equaled roughly 30,000 T cell genomes. Clones were read by immunoSEQ multiplex PCR, and TCRdb kept only the in-frame ones, dropping some. The data show millions of clones, 85% to 95% seen once. The CDR3 runs to 14 residues. Germline assignment: CDR1 LNHDA and CDR2 SQIVND (reference sequence). Deletions cut 11 bases from V and 4 bases from J, with 17 bases between. The clonotype originates from a man between 18 and 35 years old in good health. The rearrangement joins TRBV19 to TRBJ2-2; possible D gene TRBD1, 7 bases. Source material: naive CD4+ T cells sorted from blood. The subset was: CD45RA+ positively selected. The CDR3 coding sequence is TGTGCCGCCAACAGGGGAGGATTCACCGGGGAGCTGTTTTTT. As protein: CAANRGGFTGELFF.